Presented here are 8 T cell receptor beta chains from one specimen sequenced in a study of tumor-infiltrating lymphocytes in glioblastoma multiforme. TCRB libraries came from RNA via three nested multiplex PCR rounds. TCRdb re-called the multiplex PCR reads with MiXCR, one entry per CDR3 protein. The repertoire holds around 10,000 distinct CDR3 sequences, roughly 65% seen once, with less than 30% in the top ten. Sequencing was performed on brain tumor tissue. These receptor sequences come from a male donor with glioblastoma.

The rearrangement uses TRBV5-1 and TRBJ2-7; D is perhaps TRBD2 (6 bases). The V end was cut by 4 bases, the J end by 4 bases, with 18 bases between. Germline values: CDR1 SGHRS, CDR2 YFSETQ. There are 15 residues in the CDR3. The chain's CDR3 is CASSGEFGAGYEQYF. The DNA for the CDR3 is TGCGCCAGCAGCGGGGAATTCGGGGCGGGGTACGAGCAGTACTTC.

To note about this clonotype: The conserved closing phenylalanine or tryptophan is absent in this CDR3, likely reflecting a read error. The chain recombines TRBV20-1 with TRBJ2-1; D remains unclear. CDR1 DFQATT and CDR2 SNEGSKA come from the germline V gene (reference sequence). The CDR3 totals 12 residues. Trimming removed 5 bases at V and 10 bases at J, with 15 bases between. The CDR3 DNA reads TGCAGTGCTGAAGGCGTCCTCAACGAGCAGTTCTTA. It encodes CSAEGVLNEQFL.

A note on this clonotype: In this CDR3 the conserved last residue, phenylalanine or tryptophan, is missing, so a read error is likely. The CDR3 coding sequence is TGTGCCAGCGCGGGTCGAGCTCCGGAAGACAATGAGCAGTTCTAC. Its translation: CASAGRAPEDNEQFY. This rearrangement joins TRBV12-3 or TRBV12-4 to TRBJ2-1, with D tentatively TRBD2 (5 bases). The CDR3 spans 15 residues. The V end was cut by 8 bases, the J end by 5 bases, with 19 bases between.

V is TRBV6-2 or TRBV6-3 and J is TRBJ1-5; D might be TRBD1 (5 bases). Trimming took off 6 bases at V and 2 bases at J, with 14 bases between the two ends. The CDR3 length is 15 residues. The germline gives CDR1 MNHEY, CDR2 SVGEGT. The CDR3 here is CASSLRVVGNQPQHF. For the CDR3, the DNA is TGTGCCAGCAGCCTCAGGGTGGTTGGCAATCAGCCCCAGCATTTT.

Details on this clonotype: An end of the junction differs from the germline gene, which may be a read error. The V and J genes are TRBV6-5 and TRBJ2-1; D remains ambiguous. The CDR3 sequence is 15 residues long. Germline V gene lookup returns CDR1 MNHEY and CDR2 SVGAGI. This CDR3 is CACSKALNPSNELFF. CDR3 DNA: TGTGCCTGCAGCAAGGCCCTGAATCCCTCCAATGAGCTGTTCTTC.

This clonotype is medium-sized within its sample. V and J are TRBV29-1 and TRBJ1-5; 9 nucleotides align to TRBD1. The J segment lost 9 bases and the V segment lost 4 bases, leaving 13 bases of the junction unmatched. CDR3 length equals 15 residues. Germline loops: CDR1 SQVTM, CDR2 ANQGSEA. This chain's CDR3 is CSVVQGQGPGGPQHF. The CDR3 DNA reads as TGCAGCGTTGTGCAAGGACAGGGGCCCGGGGGGCCCCAGCATTTT.

In this sample, this clonotype turned up many times. CDR3 sequence (DNA): TGTGCCAGCCGGGGCGGGCCCGGGAAAGGCGGGGAGCTGTTTTTT. Translation: CASRGGPGKGGELFF. The genes are TRBV28 and TRBJ2-2, with D perhaps given as TRBD1 or TRBD2 (5 bases each). Looked up from germline, CDR1 is MDHEN and CDR2 is SYDVKM. The CDR3 has 15 amino acids. V was shortened by 8 bases and J by 7 bases, with 20 bases between the two germline ends.

As regards this clonotype: Here the CDR3 omits its conserved ending phenylalanine or tryptophan, so a read error is the likely source. This chain joins TRBV12-3 or TRBV12-4 and TRBJ2-1; D is uncertain. The CDR3 contains 14 residues. Trimming removed 6 bases from V and 4 bases from J, with 13 bases in between. CDR3 nucleotide sequence: TGTGCCAGCAGGTCAACCGATTGGTACAATGAGCAGTTCTTA. This encodes CASRSTDWYNEQFL.